Listed below are T cell receptor beta chains from one sample, sequenced in a study of blood T cell repertoires in COVID-19. Clones were read by immunoSEQ multiplex PCR, and TCRdb kept only the in-frame ones, dropping some. The sample yields about 75,000 clones, 88% seen once. The sequencing sample was made of peripheral blood. These receptors originate from a human donor in a cohort sampled during active COVID-19. Each CDR3 is given with its conserved first and last residue. The D gene is left open where the match is weak. Rows may omit the clone size; those that give it use once, few, many or a size class.

j_gene: TRBJ2-1
d_gene: TRBD2
len: 18
v_gene: TRBV3-1/TRBV3-2
abundance: .
CDR3aa: CASSQEMSASGRYNEQFF
CDR3nt: TGTGCCAGCAGCCAAGAAATGTCGGCTAGCGGGAGGTACAATGAGCAGTTCTTC

j_gene: TRBJ2-3
d_gene: TRBD2
len: 17
v_gene: TRBV30
abundance: .
CDR3aa: CAWSTFGGRPAADTQYF
CDR3nt: TGTGCCTGGAGTACGTTTGGCGGGAGACCGGCGGCAGATACGCAGTATTTT

j_gene: TRBJ1-1
d_gene: .
len: 12
v_gene: TRBV3-1/TRBV3-2
abundance: .
CDR3aa: CASSSGRTEAFF
CDR3nt: TGTGCCAGCAGCTCAGGGAGGACTGAAGCTTTCTTT

j_gene: TRBJ1-6
d_gene: TRBD1
len: 18
v_gene: TRBV11-2
abundance: .
CDR3aa: CASSLGGSGGLRNSPLHF
CDR3nt: TGTGCCAGCAGCTTAGGAGGGTCAGGGGGCTTAAGAAATTCACCCCTCCACTTT

j_gene: TRBJ1-3
d_gene: TRBD1
len: 16
v_gene: TRBV18
abundance: .
CDR3aa: CASSASGTGIGNTIYF
CDR3nt: TGTGCCAGCTCAGCCTCCGGGACAGGGATAGGAAACACCATATATTTT

j_gene: TRBJ1-6
d_gene: TRBD1
len: 15
v_gene: TRBV28
abundance: .
CDR3aa: CASSLDRGLGSPLHF
CDR3nt: TGTGCCAGCAGTTTGGACAGGGGATTGGGTTCACCCCTCCACTTT

j_gene: TRBJ2-2
d_gene: .
len: 11
v_gene: TRBV6-5
abundance: .
CDR3aa: CASSSGPRLFF
CDR3nt: TGTGCCAGCAGTTCAGGGCCCAGGCTGTTTTTT

j_gene: TRBJ1-1
d_gene: .
len: 15
v_gene: TRBV6-6
abundance: .
CDR3aa: CASRAGGRGNTEAFF
CDR3nt: TGTGCCAGCAGAGCAGGTGGCAGGGGGAACACTGAAGCTTTCTTT

j_gene: TRBJ2-2
d_gene: .
len: 15
v_gene: TRBV13
abundance: .
CDR3aa: CASSLWQGHTGELFF
CDR3nt: TGTGCCAGCAGCTTATGGCAGGGGCACACCGGGGAGCTGTTTTTT

j_gene: TRBJ1-2
d_gene: .
len: 14
v_gene: TRBV7-2
abundance: .
CDR3aa: CASSAARESYGYTF
CDR3nt: TGTGCCAGCAGCGCCGCGAGGGAGAGCTATGGCTACACCTTC

j_gene: TRBJ2-7
d_gene: .
len: 14
v_gene: TRBV5-6
abundance: once
CDR3aa: CASRLGASSYEQYF
CDR3nt: TGTGCCAGCAGACTTGGCGCTAGCAGCTACGAGCAGTACTTC

j_gene: TRBJ1-2
d_gene: .
len: 14
v_gene: TRBV6-1
abundance: .
CDR3aa: CASSVGQPVLGGTF
CDR3nt: TGTGCCAGCAGTGTGGGCCAGCCAGTATTGGGCGGGACCTTC

j_gene: TRBJ1-2
d_gene: .
len: 13
v_gene: TRBV28
abundance: .
CDR3aa: CASSLLGGRGYTF
CDR3nt: TGTGCCAGCAGCCTACTGGGGGGTCGCGGCTACACCTTC

j_gene: TRBJ1-2
d_gene: .
len: 13
v_gene: TRBV9
abundance: .
CDR3aa: CASSVEAGYGYTF
CDR3nt: TGTGCCAGCAGCGTAGAGGCAGGGTACGGCTACACCTTC

j_gene: TRBJ2-1
d_gene: .
len: 15
v_gene: TRBV6-5
abundance: .
CDR3aa: CASNPRQDLGNEQFF
CDR3nt: TGTGCCAGCAATCCCCGACAGGATTTGGGAAATGAGCAGTTCTTC

j_gene: TRBJ1-2
d_gene: TRBD1
len: 13
v_gene: TRBV5-6
abundance: .
CDR3aa: CASSWGRGGEHTF
CDR3nt: TGTGCCAGCAGCTGGGGTCGAGGGGGCGAGCACACCTTC